Each of the 8 T cell receptor beta chains below was sequenced from the same sample in a study of T cells after yellow fever vaccination. Via MiXCR, TCRdb re-called the 5' RACE reads, giving one row per CDR3 protein. This sample has nearly 350,000 distinct CDR3 sequences, with 7% to 10% found just once. Here the sequenced sample was PBMCs, taken more than 40 days after the first yellow fever vaccination. All receptors derive from a man between 18 and 35 years old who received the YFV17D yellow fever vaccine.

This clonotype has more than one count but fewer than ten. The V gene is TRBV12-3 or TRBV12-4, the J gene TRBJ2-7; the match to TRBD1 covers 10 bases. This CDR3 contains 15 residues. The ends lost 6 bases at V and 8 bases at J; junction bases unmatched: 13. CDR3: CASSLPGQGPGQQYF. The CDR3 bases are TGTGCCAGCAGCCTACCGGGACAGGGGCCTGGGCAGCAGTACTTC.

This clonotype was counted only a few times. J is TRBJ1-5 and V is TRBV4-1; 7 nucleotides line up with TRBD1. Germline values: CDR1 MGHRA, CDR2 YSYEKL. CDR3 length equals 15 residues. The V segment lost 3 bases and the J segment 1 base; nucleotides outside the gene matches: 3. The CDR3 reads CASSHRGGSNQPQHF. CDR3 nucleotides: TGCGCCAGCAGCCACAGGGGGGGGAGCAATCAGCCCCAGCATTTT.

The chain recombines TRBV15 with TRBJ2-1; 8 nucleotides line up with TRBD1. The CDR3 is 16 residues long. The junction had 4 bases not matched to a gene; V was cut back by 0 bases and J by 3 bases. Germline V CDR1 and CDR2: LNHNV, YYDKDF (reference sequence). The DNA of the CDR3 is TGTGCCACCAGCAGAGAAAGGACAGGGATCTACAATGAGCAGTTCTTC. Amino acid sequence: CATSRERTGIYNEQFF.

The rearrangement links TRBV11-2 to TRBJ2-2; no firm D call. The CDR3 consists of 12 residues. With 5 bases removed from V and 8 bases from J, the gap between germline ends came to 9 bases. Germline V lookup: CDR1 SGHAT, CDR2 FQNNGV. The chain's CDR3 is CASSHPSGELFF. In nucleotides, the CDR3 is TGTGCCAGCAGCCACCCATCGGGGGAGCTGTTTTTT.

This clonotype was recorded a few times. This chain connects TRBV20-1 to TRBJ2-7; the match to TRBD2 covers 14 bases. The CDR3 is 16 amino acids. The junction had 5 bases not matched to a gene; V was cut back by 3 bases and J by 1 base. Germline V gives CDR1 DFQATT, CDR2 SNEGSKA (reference sequence). CDR3 DNA: TGCAGTGCTAGGGGGACTAGCGGGGGTCAGTCCTACGAGCAGTACTTC. Encoded protein: CSARGTSGGQSYEQYF.

The sample holds a few counts of this clonotype. The chain carries TRBV24-1 and TRBJ2-5, with D possibly TRBD2 on 6 matching bases. This CDR3 spans 16 amino acids. The germline V gene encodes CDR1 KGHDR and CDR2 SFDVKD. V was pared by 2 bases and J by 1 base, with 13 bases between. This CDR3 is CATSDSPGVSQETQYF. The CDR3 region has the DNA TGTGCCACCAGTGATTCTCCGGGGGTGTCCCAAGAGACCCAGTACTTC.

V gene TRBV18 combines with J gene TRBJ2-1, with D perhaps TRBD2 (5 bases). The V gene lost 1 base and the J gene lost 6 bases, with 7 bases spanning the gap. Germline values: CDR1 KGHSH, CDR2 LQKENI. This CDR3 is 13 amino acids long. The DNA for the CDR3 is TGTGCCAGCTCACCACAGGCGGGCAATGAGCAGTTCTTC. Translation: CASSPQAGNEQFF.

The V and J genes are TRBV20-1 and TRBJ2-2; D is unresolved. CDR3 size: 13 residues. Trimming took off 0 bases at V and 5 bases at J, with 7 bases between the two ends. Germline V gene data show CDR1 as DFQATT and CDR2 as SNEGSKA (reference sequence). The CDR3 region has the DNA TGCAGTGCTAGAGAAGGGTGGACCGGGGAGCTGTTTTTT. As protein: CSAREGWTGELFF.